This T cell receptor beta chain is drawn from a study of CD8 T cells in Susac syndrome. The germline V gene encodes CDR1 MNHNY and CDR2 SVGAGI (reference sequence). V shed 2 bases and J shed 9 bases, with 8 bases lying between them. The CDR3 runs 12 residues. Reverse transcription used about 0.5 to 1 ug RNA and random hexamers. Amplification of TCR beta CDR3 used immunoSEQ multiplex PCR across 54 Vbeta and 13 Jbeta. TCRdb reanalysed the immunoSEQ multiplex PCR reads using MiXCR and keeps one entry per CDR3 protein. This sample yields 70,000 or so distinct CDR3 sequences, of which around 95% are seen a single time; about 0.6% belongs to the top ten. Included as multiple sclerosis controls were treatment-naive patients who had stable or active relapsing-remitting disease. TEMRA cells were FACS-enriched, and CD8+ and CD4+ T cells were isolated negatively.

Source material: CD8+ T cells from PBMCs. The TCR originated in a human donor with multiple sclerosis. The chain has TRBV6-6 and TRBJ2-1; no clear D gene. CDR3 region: CASSYGLLEQFF. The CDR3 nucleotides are TGTGCCAGCAGTTACGGGCTTCTTGAGCAGTTCTTC.